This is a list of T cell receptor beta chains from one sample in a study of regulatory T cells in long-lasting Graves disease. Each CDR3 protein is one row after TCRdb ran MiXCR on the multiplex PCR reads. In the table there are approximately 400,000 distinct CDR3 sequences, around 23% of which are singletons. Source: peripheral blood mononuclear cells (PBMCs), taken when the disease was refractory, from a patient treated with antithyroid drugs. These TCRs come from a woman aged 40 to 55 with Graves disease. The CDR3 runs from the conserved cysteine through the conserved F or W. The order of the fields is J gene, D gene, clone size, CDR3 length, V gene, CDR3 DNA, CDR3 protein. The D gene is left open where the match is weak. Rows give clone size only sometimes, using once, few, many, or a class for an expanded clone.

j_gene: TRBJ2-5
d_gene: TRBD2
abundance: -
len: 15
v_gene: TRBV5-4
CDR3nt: TGTGCCAGCAGCCATGATCTAGCGGACCAAGAGACCCAGTACTTC
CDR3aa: CASSHDLADQETQYF

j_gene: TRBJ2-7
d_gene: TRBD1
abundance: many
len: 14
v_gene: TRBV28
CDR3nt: TGTGCCAGCAGTTTGACAGGGAAGTCGGGCGAGCAGTACTTC
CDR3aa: CASSLTGKSGEQYF

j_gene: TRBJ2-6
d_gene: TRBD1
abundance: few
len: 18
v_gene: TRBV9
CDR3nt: TGTGCCAGCAGCTTACCGGGACAGCCGAGCTCTGGGGCCAACGTCCTGACTTTC
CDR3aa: CASSLPGQPSSGANVLTF

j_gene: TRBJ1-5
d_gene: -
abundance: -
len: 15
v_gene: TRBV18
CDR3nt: TGTGCCAGCTCACCGGTAGCGGGGGGCAATCAGCCCCAGCATTTT
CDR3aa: CASSPVAGGNQPQHF

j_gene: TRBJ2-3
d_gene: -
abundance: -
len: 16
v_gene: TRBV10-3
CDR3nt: TGTGCCACCGCGGTAAAAGAGGGCTTATTGACAGATACGCAGTATTTT
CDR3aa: CATAVKEGLLTDTQYF

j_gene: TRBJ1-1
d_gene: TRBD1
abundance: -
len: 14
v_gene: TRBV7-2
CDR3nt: TGTGCCAGCAGCTCTGGACAGGGATGGACTGAAGCTTTCTTT
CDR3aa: CASSSGQGWTEAFF

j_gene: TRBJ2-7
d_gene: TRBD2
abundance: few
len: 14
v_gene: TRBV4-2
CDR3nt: TGTGCCAGCAGCCAAGCTAGCGGGAACTACGAGCAGTACTTC
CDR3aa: CASSQASGNYEQYF

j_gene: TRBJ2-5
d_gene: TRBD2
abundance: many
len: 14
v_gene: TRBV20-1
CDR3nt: TGCAGTGCTATTCTAGCGGATCCCCCGCGTTCGCAGTACTTC
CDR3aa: CSAILADPPRSQYF

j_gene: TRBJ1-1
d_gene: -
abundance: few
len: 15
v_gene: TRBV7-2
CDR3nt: TGTGCCAGCAGCCCCCCGTGGGGGTCCGTCACTGAAGCTTTCTTT
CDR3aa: CASSPPWGSVTEAFF

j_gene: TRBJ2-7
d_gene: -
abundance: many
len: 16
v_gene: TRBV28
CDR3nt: TGTGCCAGCAGCCCGACCCCCGGGACTTTCTCCTACGAGCAGTACTTC
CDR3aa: CASSPTPGTFSYEQYF

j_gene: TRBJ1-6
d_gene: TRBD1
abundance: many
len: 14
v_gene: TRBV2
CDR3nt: TGTGCCAGCAGTGTGTGGGACAGCAATTCACCCCTCCACTTT
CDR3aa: CASSVWDSNSPLHF

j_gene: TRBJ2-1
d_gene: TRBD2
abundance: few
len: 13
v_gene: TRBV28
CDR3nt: TGTGCCAGCAGTTTCTCAGCGGGACATGAGCAGTTCTTC
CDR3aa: CASSFSAGHEQFF

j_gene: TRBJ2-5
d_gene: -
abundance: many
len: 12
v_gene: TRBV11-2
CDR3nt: TGTGCCAGCAGCTTAACCCTGGAGACCCAGTACTTC
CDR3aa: CASSLTLETQYF

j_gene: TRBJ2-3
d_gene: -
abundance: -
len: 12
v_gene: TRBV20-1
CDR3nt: TGCAGTGCTAACAAGCGCGCAGATACGCAGTATTTT
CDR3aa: CSANKRADTQYF

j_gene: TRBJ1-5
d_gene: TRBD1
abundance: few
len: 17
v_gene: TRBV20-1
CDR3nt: TGCAGCGTCCCTTCCGGGACAGGGGGATATAGCAATCAGCCCCAGCATTTT
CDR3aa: CSVPSGTGGYSNQPQHF

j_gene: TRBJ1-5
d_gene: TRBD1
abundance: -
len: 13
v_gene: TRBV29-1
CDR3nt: TGCAGCGTGCAAACAGGGGGGGCGCAGCCCCAGCATTTT
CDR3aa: CSVQTGGAQPQHF

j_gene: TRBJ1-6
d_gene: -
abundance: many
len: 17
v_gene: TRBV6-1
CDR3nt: TGTGCCAGCATCACCTACTCCGGGCAGGGAAGGCGATCACCCCTCCACTTT
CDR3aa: CASITYSGQGRRSPLHF

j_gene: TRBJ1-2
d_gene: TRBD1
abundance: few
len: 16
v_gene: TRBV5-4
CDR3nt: TGTGCCAGCAGCCAAGATGCCCGGGACAGGGACTATGGCTACACCTTC
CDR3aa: CASSQDARDRDYGYTF

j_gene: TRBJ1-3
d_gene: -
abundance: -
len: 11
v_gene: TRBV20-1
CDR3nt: TGCAGTGCCCCAGACAAGCGGACCATATATTTT
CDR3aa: CSAPDKRTIYF

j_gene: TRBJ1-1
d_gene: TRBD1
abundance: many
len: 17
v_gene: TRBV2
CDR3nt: TGTGCCAGTAGGGACCCAGGACAGGGGAAAACGAACACTGAAGCTTTCTTT
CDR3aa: CASRDPGQGKTNTEAFF

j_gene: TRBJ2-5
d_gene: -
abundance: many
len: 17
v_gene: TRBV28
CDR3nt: TGTGCCAGCAGTTTAGTTCCAGGCAGGCTAAAAGGAGAGACCCAGTACTTC
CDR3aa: CASSLVPGRLKGETQYF

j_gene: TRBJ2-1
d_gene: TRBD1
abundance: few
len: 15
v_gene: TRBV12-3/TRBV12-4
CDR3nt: TGTGCCAGCAGTTTTCGGGACAGGGCTTTTAATGAGCAGTTCTTC
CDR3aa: CASSFRDRAFNEQFF

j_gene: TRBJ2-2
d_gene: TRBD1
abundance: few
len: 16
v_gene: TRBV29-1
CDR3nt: TGCAGCGTTGCGCGAGAGGGACAGCTTCTTACCGGGGAGCTGTTTTTT
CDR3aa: CSVAREGQLLTGELFF

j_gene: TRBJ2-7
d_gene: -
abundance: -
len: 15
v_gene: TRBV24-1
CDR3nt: TGTGCCACCAGTGATTCGAGGGCAGTCACCTACGAGCAGTACTTC
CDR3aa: CATSDSRAVTYEQYF